This T cell receptor (beta chain) was sequenced in a study of blood T cell repertoires in COVID-19. Germline V gene sequence: CDR1 SGHKS, CDR2 YYEKEE (reference sequence). The CDR3 loop spans 15 amino acids. V lost 0 bases, J lost 3 bases, and 12 bases lay in between. Using immunoSEQ multiplex PCR, the repertoire was profiled, and TCRdb retains in-frame clones only, with some absent. The sample records about 140,000 clones, 70% to 90% being singletons. This receptor was taken from a woman aged 60 to 75 with acute or convalescent COVID-19. Sequencing used peripheral blood. The genes are TRBV5-5 and TRBJ1-2, with D maybe TRBD1 (6 bases). Here the CDR3 DNA reads TGTGCCAGCAGCTTGGCACAGGGTGTAGACTATGGCTACACCTTC. Residues: CASSLAQGVDYGYTF.